Sequencing of this T cell receptor (beta chain) was carried out in a study of blood T cell repertoires in COVID-19. This CDR3 is 15 amino acids long. Germline loops: CDR1 MNHEY, CDR2 SVGAGI. Trimming pared 2 bases from V and 3 bases from J, leaving 13 bases between. Using immunoSEQ multiplex PCR, the repertoire was profiled, and TCRdb retains in-frame clones only, with some absent. Of about 170,000 clones in the sample, about 90% were seen once. The receptor's source is a young man with COVID-19, enrolled during active disease. The sequencing sample was made of peripheral blood. This rearrangement joins TRBV6-5 to TRBJ1-1; no reliable D call. Written as DNA, the CDR3 is TGTGCCAGCAGTTACCGCCCGGGGAGGGACACTGAAGCTTTCTTT. This sequence encodes CASSYRPGRDTEAFF.